This T cell receptor beta chain appears in the sequencing data of a study of human T cells and chemical hapten exposure. Time point meaning: pre-sensitization, week 0. The sample's treatment: therapeutic diphenylcyclopropenone sensitization with weekly scalp DPC. This CDR3 is 17 amino acids long. J lost 1 base, V lost 5 bases, and 6 bases had no gene match. CDR1 is SGHTA, CDR2 FQGNSA, per germline. Each CDR3 protein gets one entry after TCRdb re-called the RACE reads with MiXCR. Among 300,000 to 450,000 distinct CDR3 sequences, 5% to 6.5% were seen once, and the ten largest hold about 7.7%. The table lists this clonotype with a few counts.

This TCR was recovered from a woman aged 18-29 years with alopecia areata. Some clones in this sample may be carry-over from other donors' samples. This sequence joins TRBV7-2 and TRBJ2-3, with 13 bases aligning to TRBD2. Here the sequenced sample was whole blood, taken in connection with sensitization to the hapten diphenylcyclopropenone (DPC). The CDR3 sequence: CASSRLLAGGGTDTQYF. DNA for the CDR3: TGTGCCAGCAGCCGCCTACTAGCGGGGGGGGGCACAGATACGCAGTATTTT.